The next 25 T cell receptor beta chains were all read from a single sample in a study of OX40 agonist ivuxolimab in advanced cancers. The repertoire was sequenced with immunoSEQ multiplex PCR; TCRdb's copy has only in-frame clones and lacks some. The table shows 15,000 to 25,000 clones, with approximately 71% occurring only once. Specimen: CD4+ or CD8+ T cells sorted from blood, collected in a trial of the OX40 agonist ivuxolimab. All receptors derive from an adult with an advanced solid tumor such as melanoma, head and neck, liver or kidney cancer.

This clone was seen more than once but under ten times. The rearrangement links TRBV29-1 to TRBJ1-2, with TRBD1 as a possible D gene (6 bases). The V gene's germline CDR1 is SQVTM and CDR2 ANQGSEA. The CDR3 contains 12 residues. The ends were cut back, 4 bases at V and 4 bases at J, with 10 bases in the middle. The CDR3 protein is CSVGTEVYGYTF. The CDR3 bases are TGCAGCGTTGGGACAGAGGTCTATGGCTACACCTTC. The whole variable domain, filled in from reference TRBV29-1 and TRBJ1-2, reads SAVISQKPSRDICQRGTSLTIQCQVDSQVTMMFWYRQQPGQSLTLIATANQGSEATYESGFVIDKFPISRPNLTFSTLTVSNMSPEDSSIYLCSVGTEVYGYTFGSGTRLTVV.

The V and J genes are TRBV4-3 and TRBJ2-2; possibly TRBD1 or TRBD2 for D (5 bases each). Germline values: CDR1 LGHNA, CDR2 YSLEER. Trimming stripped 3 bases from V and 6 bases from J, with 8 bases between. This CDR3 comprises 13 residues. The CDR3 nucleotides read TGCGCCAGCAGCCAGAGGGGTTCCGGGGAGCTGTTTTTT. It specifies CASSQRGSGELFF.

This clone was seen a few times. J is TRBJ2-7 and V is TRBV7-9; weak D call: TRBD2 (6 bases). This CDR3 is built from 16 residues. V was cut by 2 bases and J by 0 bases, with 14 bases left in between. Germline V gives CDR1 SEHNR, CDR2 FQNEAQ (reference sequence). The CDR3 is CASSLLSETSSYEQYF. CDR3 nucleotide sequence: TGTGCCAGCAGCTTATTAAGCGAGACTAGCTCCTACGAGCAGTACTTC.

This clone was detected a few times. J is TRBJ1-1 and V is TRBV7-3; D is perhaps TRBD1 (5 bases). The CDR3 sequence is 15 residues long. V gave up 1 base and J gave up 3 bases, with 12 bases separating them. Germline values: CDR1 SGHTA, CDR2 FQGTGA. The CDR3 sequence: CASSLIALGDTEAFF. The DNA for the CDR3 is TGTGCCAGCAGCTTAATTGCTTTAGGGGACACTGAAGCTTTCTTT.

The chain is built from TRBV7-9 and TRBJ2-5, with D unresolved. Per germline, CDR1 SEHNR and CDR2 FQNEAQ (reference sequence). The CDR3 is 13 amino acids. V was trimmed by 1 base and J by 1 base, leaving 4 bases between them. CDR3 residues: CASSLDAQETQYF. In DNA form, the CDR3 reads TGTGCCAGCAGCTTAGATGCCCAAGAGACCCAGTACTTC.

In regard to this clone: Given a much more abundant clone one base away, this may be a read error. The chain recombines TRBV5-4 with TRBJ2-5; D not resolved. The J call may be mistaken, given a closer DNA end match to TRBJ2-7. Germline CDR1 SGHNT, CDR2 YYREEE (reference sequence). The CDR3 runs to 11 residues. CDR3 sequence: CASSLGYEQYF. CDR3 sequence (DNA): TGTGCCAGCAGCTTGGGATACGAGCAGTACTTC.

The CDR3 region is CASSTRTGELFF. The DNA of the CDR3 is TGTGCCAGCAGCACTCGCACCGGGGAGCTGTTTTTT. This chain uses TRBV7-9 with TRBJ2-2, with D unresolved. The CDR3 runs 12 residues. V shed 5 bases and J shed 4 bases, with 5 bases lying between them. Per germline, CDR1 SEHNR and CDR2 FQNEAQ (reference sequence). The variable domain in full, with the rest retrieved from reference TRBV7-9 and TRBJ2-2, is DTGVSQNPRHKITKRGQNVTFRCDPISEHNRLYWYRQTLGQGPEFLTYFQNEAQLEKSRLLSDRFSAERPKGSFSTLEIQRTEQGDSAMYLCASSTRTGELFFGEGSRLTVL.

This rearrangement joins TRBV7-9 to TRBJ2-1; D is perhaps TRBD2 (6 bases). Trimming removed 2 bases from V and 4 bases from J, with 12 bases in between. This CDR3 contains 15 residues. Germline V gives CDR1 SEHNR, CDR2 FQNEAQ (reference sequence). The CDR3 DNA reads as TGTGCCAGCAGCTTATCCCCGGGGGAGTACAATGAGCAGTTCTTC. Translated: CASSLSPGEYNEQFF.

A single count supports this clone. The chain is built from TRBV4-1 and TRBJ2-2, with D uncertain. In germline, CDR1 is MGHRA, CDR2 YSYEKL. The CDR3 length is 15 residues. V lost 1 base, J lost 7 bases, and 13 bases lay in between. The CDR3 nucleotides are TGCGCCAGCAGCCAAGCTTCAATCCGGAACGGGGAGCTGTTTTTT. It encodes CASSQASIRNGELFF.

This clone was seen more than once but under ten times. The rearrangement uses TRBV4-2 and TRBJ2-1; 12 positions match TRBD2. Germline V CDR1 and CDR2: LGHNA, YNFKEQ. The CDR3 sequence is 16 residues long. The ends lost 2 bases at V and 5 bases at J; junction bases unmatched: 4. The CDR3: CASSQPPSGGDNEQFF. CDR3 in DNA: TGTGCCAGCAGCCAACCCCCTAGCGGGGGGGACAATGAGCAGTTCTTC.

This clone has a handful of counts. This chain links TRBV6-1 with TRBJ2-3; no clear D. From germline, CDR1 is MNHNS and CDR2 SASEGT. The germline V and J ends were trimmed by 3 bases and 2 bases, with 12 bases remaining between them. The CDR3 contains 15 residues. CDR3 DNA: TGTGCCAGCAGTGACTCGACTCCATTCACAGATACGCAGTATTTT. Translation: CASSDSTPFTDTQYF.

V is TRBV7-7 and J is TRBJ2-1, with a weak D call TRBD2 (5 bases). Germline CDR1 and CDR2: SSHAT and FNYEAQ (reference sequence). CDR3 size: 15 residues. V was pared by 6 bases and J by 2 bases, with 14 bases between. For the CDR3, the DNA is TGTGCCAGCAGTCAGCACCGCGGGCCCTACAATGAGCAGTTCTTC. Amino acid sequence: CASSQHRGPYNEQFF.

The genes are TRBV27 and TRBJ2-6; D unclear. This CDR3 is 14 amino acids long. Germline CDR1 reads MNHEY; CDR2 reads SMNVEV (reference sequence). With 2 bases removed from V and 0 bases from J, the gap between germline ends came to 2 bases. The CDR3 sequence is CASSLISGANVLTF. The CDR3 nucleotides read TGTGCCAGCAGTTTAATCTCTGGGGCCAACGTCCTGACTTTC.

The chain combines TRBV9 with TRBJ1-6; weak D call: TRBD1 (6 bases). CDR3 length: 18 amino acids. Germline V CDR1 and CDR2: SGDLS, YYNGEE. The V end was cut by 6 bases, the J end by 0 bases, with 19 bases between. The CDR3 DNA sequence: TGTGCCAGCACCAACGTCAGGGGAATAAGCTCCTATAATTCACCCCTCCACTTT. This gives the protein CASTNVRGISSYNSPLHF.

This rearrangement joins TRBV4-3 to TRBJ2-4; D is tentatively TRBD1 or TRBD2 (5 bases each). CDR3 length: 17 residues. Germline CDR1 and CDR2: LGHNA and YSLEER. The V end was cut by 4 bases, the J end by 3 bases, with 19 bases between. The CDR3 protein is CASSPHTGAQVKNIQYF. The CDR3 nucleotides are TGCGCCAGCAGCCCTCATACCGGGGCGCAGGTCAAAAACATTCAGTACTTC.

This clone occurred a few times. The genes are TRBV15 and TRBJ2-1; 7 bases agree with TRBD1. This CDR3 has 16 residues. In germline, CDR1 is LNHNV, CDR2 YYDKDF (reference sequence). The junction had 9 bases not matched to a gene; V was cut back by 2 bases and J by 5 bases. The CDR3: CATSRQPGTDHNEQFF. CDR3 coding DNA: TGTGCCACCAGCAGACAGCCCGGGACAGATCACAATGAGCAGTTCTTC.

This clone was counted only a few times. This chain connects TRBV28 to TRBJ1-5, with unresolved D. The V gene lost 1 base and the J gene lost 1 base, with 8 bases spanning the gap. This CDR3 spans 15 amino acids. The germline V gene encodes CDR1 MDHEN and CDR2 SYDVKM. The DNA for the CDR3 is TGTGCCAGCAGTTTATTCGCGGGGAGCAATCAGCCCCAGCATTTT. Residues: CASSLFAGSNQPQHF.

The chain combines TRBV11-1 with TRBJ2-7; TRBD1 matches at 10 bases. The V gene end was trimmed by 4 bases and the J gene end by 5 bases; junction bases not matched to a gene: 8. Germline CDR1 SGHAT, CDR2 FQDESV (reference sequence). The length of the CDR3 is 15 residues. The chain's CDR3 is CASSSGQGVIDEQYF. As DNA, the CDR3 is TGTGCCAGCAGCTCTGGACAGGGGGTAATCGACGAGCAGTACTTC.

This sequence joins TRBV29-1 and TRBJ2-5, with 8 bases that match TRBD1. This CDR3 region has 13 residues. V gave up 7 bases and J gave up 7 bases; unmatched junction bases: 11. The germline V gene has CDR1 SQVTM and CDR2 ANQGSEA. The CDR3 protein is CSANRGLVATQYF. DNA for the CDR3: TGCAGCGCAAACAGGGGGTTGGTGGCGACCCAGTACTTC.

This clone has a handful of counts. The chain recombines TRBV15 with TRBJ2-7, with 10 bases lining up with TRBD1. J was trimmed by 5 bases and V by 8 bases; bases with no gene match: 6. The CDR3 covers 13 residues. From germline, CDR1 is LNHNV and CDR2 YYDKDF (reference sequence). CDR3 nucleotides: TGTGCCACCTCCCGGGGGACAGGGGACGAGCAGTACTTC. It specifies CATSRGTGDEQYF. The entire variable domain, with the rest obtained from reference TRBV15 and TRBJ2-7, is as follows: DAMVIQNPRYQVTQFGKPVTLSCSQTLNHNVMYWYQQKSSQAPKLLFHYYDKDFNNEADTPDNFQSRRPNTSFCFLDIRSPGLGDTAMYLCATSRGTGDEQYFGPGTRLTVT.

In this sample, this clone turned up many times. In DNA, the CDR3 is TGCGCCAGCAGCTTGGGGCAGACTACAGATACGCAGTATTTT. Encoded protein: CASSLGQTTDTQYF. V usage is TRBV5-1 and J usage is TRBJ2-3, with unresolved D. This CDR3 is 14 amino acids long. CDR1 and CDR2 from the germline V gene are SGHRS and YFSETQ. The V end was cut by 0 bases, the J end by 3 bases, with 8 bases between.

CDR3 sequence: CASSSNLLYEQFF. CDR3 nucleotide sequence: TGTGCCAGCAGTTCGAACTTACTGTATGAGCAGTTCTTC. The chain links TRBV7-9 to TRBJ2-1; D unresolved. V was shortened by 6 bases and J by 8 bases, with 14 bases between the two germline ends. The CDR3 has 13 residues. Germline assignment: CDR1 SEHNR and CDR2 FQNEAQ (reference sequence). The full variable domain, completed using reference TRBV7-9 and TRBJ2-1, is DTGVSQNPRHKITKRGQNVTFRCDPISEHNRLYWYRQTLGQGPEFLTYFQNEAQLEKSRLLSDRFSAERPKGSFSTLEIQRTEQGDSAMYLCASSSNLLYEQFFGPGTRLTVL.

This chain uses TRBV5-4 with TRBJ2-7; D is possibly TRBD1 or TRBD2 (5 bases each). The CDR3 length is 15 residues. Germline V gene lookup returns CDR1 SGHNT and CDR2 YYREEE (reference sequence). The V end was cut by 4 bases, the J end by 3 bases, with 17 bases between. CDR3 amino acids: CASSQELQDFYEQYF. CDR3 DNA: TGTGCCAGCAGCCAAGAGCTACAGGACTTCTACGAGCAGTACTTC. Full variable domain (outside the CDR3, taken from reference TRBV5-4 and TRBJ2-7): ETGVTQSPTHLIKTRGQQVTLRCSSQSGHNTVSWYQQALGQGPQFIFQYYREEENGRGNFPPRFSGLQFPNYSSELNVNALELDDSALYLCASSQELQDFYEQYFGPGTRLTVT.

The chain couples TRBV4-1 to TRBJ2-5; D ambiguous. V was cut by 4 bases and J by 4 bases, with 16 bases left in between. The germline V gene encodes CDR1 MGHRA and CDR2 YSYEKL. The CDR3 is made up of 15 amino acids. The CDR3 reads CASSLKQHVGETQYF. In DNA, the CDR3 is TGCGCCAGCAGCCTAAAACAACACGTGGGAGAGACCCAGTACTTC.

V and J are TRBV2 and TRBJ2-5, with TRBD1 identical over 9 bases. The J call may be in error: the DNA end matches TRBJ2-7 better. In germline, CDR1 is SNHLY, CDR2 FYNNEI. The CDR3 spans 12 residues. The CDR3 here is CASGDRVYEQYF. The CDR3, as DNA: TGTGCCAGCGGGGACAGGGTCTACGAGCAGTACTTC.